This T cell receptor (beta chain) was identified during a study of cytomegalovirus exposure and HLA in healthy donors. General study points: Presence/absence results assume similar sequencing depth per donor, which may not hold. Most TCR sequences were uncommon, yet certain public TCRs appeared in many donors.

Details on this clone: Its antigen remains unknown.

The CDR3 loop spans 13 amino acids. Trimming removed 6 bases at V and 2 bases at J, with 14 bases between. Germline CDR1 SQVTM, CDR2 ANQGSEA. The PCR used 60 Vbeta and 13 Jbeta primers. Methods used by the authors: Some 11 million of the approximately 80 million unique TCR beta chains counted in a later analysis were shared. Profiling relied on immunoSEQ multiplex PCR, and the TCRdb table lists in-frame clones only, not all of them. D and trimming come from the DNA, and the V and J calls and clone size come from that table. The profile shows approximately 220,000 clones, roughly 84% of them singletons.

Sequenced material: PBMCs. The TCR comes from a boy aged 2 to 10 in good health and CMV-seronegative. J is TRBJ2-7 and V is TRBV29-1, with D tentatively TRBD1 (6 bases). The CDR3 DNA reads TGCAGCGTCTGTATCAGGGGTACCTACGAGCAGTACTTC. Protein: CSVCIRGTYEQYF.